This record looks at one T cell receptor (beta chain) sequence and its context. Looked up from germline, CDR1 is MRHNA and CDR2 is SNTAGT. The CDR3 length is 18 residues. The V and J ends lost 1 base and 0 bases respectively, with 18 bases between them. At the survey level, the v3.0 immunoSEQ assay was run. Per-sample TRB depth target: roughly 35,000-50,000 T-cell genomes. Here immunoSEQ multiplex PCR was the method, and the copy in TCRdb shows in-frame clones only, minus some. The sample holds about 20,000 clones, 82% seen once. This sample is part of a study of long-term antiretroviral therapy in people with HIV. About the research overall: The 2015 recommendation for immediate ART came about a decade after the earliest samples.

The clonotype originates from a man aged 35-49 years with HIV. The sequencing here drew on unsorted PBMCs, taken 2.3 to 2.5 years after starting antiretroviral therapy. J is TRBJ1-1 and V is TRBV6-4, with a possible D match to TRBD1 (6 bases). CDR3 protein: CASSDYTYSGTLNTEAFF. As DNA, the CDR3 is TGTGCCAGCAGTGACTACACCTATTCCGGGACATTGAACACTGAAGCTTTCTTT.